The 23 T cell receptor beta chains listed next were all sequenced from one sample in a study of T cell responses to AZD1222 COVID-19 vaccine (dated by TCRdb to about 2021). This sample's time point label indicates: about 28 days (+/-7) after the second vaccine dose. Library prep was done by the immunoSEQ multiplex PCR assay. The table was pulled from immuneACCESS by TCRdb, which kept in-frame rearrangements only. Such tables lose some clones; where checked, under half of the loss comes from unresolved V genes, and the rest has no known cause. This sample holds tens of thousands of clones; about 88% were observed only once. Approximately 9.3% of the sample is in the top ten clones. The specimen was peripheral blood, collected 28 days after the second AZD1222 dose. The receptors derive from an adult who received the AZD1222 COVID-19 vaccine.

The CDR3 spells CASSPAAGDNSPLHF. In DNA, the CDR3 is TGTGCCAGCAGCCCGGCGGCTGGGGATAATTCACCCCTCCACTTT. V is TRBV5-5 and J is TRBJ1-6; D is uncertain. Per germline, CDR1 SGHKS and CDR2 YYEKEE (reference sequence). V lost 4 bases and J lost 5, with 13 bases in between. The CDR3 length is 15 residues.

The V gene is TRBV18, the J gene TRBJ2-1; D unclear. CDR1 and CDR2 from the germline V gene are KGHSH and LQKENI. The CDR3 spans 15 residues. V lost 0 bases and J 9 bases, leaving 15 bases between the germline ends. The CDR3 sequence: CASSPPGSGWGEQFF. CDR3 DNA sequence: TGTGCCAGCTCACCACCGGGATCGGGTTGGGGTGAGCAGTTCTTC.

The rearrangement links TRBV5-1 to TRBJ2-7; D is possibly TRBD1 (6 bases). V lost 2 bases and J lost 4, with 7 bases in between. Germline assignment: CDR1 SGHRS and CDR2 YFSETQ. The CDR3 is made up of 12 amino acids. Written as DNA, the CDR3 is TGCGCCAGCAGCTTAGACAGGTACGAGCAGTACTTC. The encoded protein is CASSLDRYEQYF.

V gene TRBV7-8 combines with J gene TRBJ2-7; maybe TRBD1 (6 bases). Deletions cut 3 bases from V and 1 base from J, with 16 bases between. CDR1 and CDR2 from the germline V gene are SGHVS and FQNEAQ. This CDR3 spans 16 amino acids. As DNA, the CDR3 is TGTGCCAGCAGCTTCCTGCCAGGGGCGACGTCCTACGAGCAGTACGTC. Protein product: CASSFLPGATSYEQYV.

The chain links TRBV6-2 or TRBV6-3 to TRBJ2-2, with 9 bases that match TRBD2. The ends lost 6 bases at V and 0 bases at J; junction bases unmatched: 5. CDR3 length: 16 amino acids. CDR1 and CDR2 from the germline V gene are MNHEY and SVGEGT. CDR3 in amino acids: CASSRGLASNTGELFF. CDR3 sequence (DNA): TGTGCCAGCAGCCGCGGACTAGCGTCGAACACCGGGGAGCTGTTTTTT.

This clone was picked up a small number of times. J is TRBJ1-2 and V is TRBV5-6; a weak D match, TRBD1 (6 bases). Germline values: CDR1 SGHDT, CDR2 YYEEEE. This CDR3 has 12 residues. The germline V and J ends were trimmed by 7 bases and 2 bases, with 9 bases remaining between them. CDR3 sequence reads: CASRTANYGYTF. Here the CDR3 DNA reads TGTGCCAGCCGGACAGCGAACTATGGCTACACCTTC.

The rearrangement joins TRBV4-1 to TRBJ2-1; D is possibly TRBD1 (5 bases). The CDR3 has 16 residues. Trimming removed 2 bases at V and 2 bases at J, with 13 bases between. Germline V gives CDR1 MGHRA, CDR2 YSYEKL. The CDR3 nucleotides are TGCGCCAGCAGCCAATCAGACAGCCTTGCCTACAATGAGCAGTTCTTC. Protein sequence: CASSQSDSLAYNEQFF.

V usage is TRBV5-1 and J usage is TRBJ2-7; D is possibly TRBD1 or TRBD2 (5 bases each). Trimming pared 3 bases from V and 0 bases from J, leaving 16 bases between. CDR3 size: 16 residues. Germline V CDR1 and CDR2: SGHRS, YFSETQ. CDR3 coding DNA: TGCGCCAGCAGCTGGGGACCGCCGGCCAGCTCCTACGAGCAGTACTTC. It yields the protein CASSWGPPASSYEQYF.

The chain carries TRBV7-2 and TRBJ1-4; TRBD1 agrees at 7 bases. The CDR3 extends over 15 amino acids. With V trimmed by 7 bases and J by 5 bases, 10 bases remained unmatched. The V gene's germline CDR1 is SGHTA and CDR2 FQGNSA. In DNA form, the CDR3 reads TGTGCCAGCACTGTTACCGGGACAGCCAATGAAAAACTGTTTTTT. It codes for CASTVTGTANEKLFF.

This clone was picked up one time. The chain has TRBV3-1 (or the pseudogene TRBV3-2) and TRBJ2-5, with 16 bases aligning to TRBD2. J lost 2 bases, V lost 3 bases, and 3 bases had no gene match. The length of the CDR3 is 17 residues. CDR1 is LGHDT and CDR2 is YNNKEL in the germline V gene (reference sequence). CDR3 protein: CASSQGTSGRAQETQYF. The DNA for the CDR3 is TGTGCCAGCAGCCAGGGGACTAGCGGGAGGGCTCAAGAGACCCAGTACTTC.

The rearrangement links TRBV2 to TRBJ2-7; TRBD1 matches at 9 bases. Losses at the gene ends were 11 bases for V and 3 bases for J; bases not matched to a gene: 5. The germline V gene has CDR1 SNHLY and CDR2 FYNNEI. This CDR3 region has 12 residues. CDR3 coding DNA: TGTGCCGGATCGGGACAGGGCTACGAGCAGTACTTC. This sequence encodes CAGSGQGYEQYF.

V usage is TRBV3-1 (or the pseudogene TRBV3-2) and J usage is TRBJ1-5; D might be TRBD1 (6 bases). Germline V gives CDR1 LGHDT, CDR2 YNNKEL (reference sequence). The CDR3 is made up of 15 amino acids. Trimming took off 1 base at V and 4 bases at J, with 11 bases between the two ends. The CDR3 DNA sequence: TGTGCCAGCAGCCAAGGACAGGCTTTAAATCAGCCCCAGCATTTT. Translated: CASSQGQALNQPQHF.

A single count supports this clone. The chain joins TRBV19 to TRBJ1-6, with D uncertain. The CDR3 extends over 14 amino acids. Trimming cost V 6 bases and J 9 bases, with 15 bases left between them. In germline, CDR1 is LNHDA, CDR2 SQIVND (reference sequence). The chain's CDR3 is CASSNPGTSSPLHF. The DNA for the CDR3 is TGTGCCAGTAGCAACCCGGGAACTTCTTCACCCCTCCACTTT.

The gene calls are TRBV28 and TRBJ1-3; TRBD1 is a possible D gene (5 bases). The ends were cut back, 1 base at V and 8 bases at J, with 12 bases in the middle. CDR3 length equals 14 residues. Germline V gene lookup returns CDR1 MDHEN and CDR2 SYDVKM. The CDR3 nucleotides are TGTGCCAGCAGTTTATTAGGCGTAGGGGACACCATATATTTT. Translation gives CASSLLGVGDTIYF.

V is TRBV6-4 and J is TRBJ2-2, with TRBD2 identical over 8 bases. Germline trimming cut 5 bases from V and 5 bases from J; bases unmatched to any gene: 10. CDR1 and CDR2 (germline): MRHNA, SNTAGT. The CDR3 has 16 residues. The DNA for the CDR3 is TGTGCCAGCAGTAAGGTCGGGCCTAGCGGGACCGGGGAGCTGTTTTTT. It specifies CASSKVGPSGTGELFF.

V usage is TRBV13 and J usage is TRBJ2-4, with a weak D call TRBD2 (7 bases). The germline gives CDR1 PRHDT, CDR2 FYEKMQ (reference sequence). This CDR3 spans 18 amino acids. Trimming stripped 2 bases from V and 0 bases from J, with 17 bases between. Here the CDR3 reads CASSLWVAGALAKNIQYF. For the CDR3, the DNA is TGTGCCAGCAGCTTATGGGTTGCGGGGGCGCTAGCCAAAAACATTCAGTACTTC.

CDR3 sequence reads: CASSPGTRSYTGELFF. The CDR3 nucleotides are TGTGCCAGCAGTCCCGGGACTAGATCGTACACCGGGGAGCTGTTTTTT. This chain joins TRBV6-2 or TRBV6-3 and TRBJ2-2; 8 bases fit TRBD2. The germline CDR1 and CDR2 sequences are MNHEY and SVGEGT. The CDR3 totals 16 residues. V lost 5 bases to trimming and J lost 3 bases; unmatched junction nucleotides: 8.

The rearrangement uses TRBV30 and TRBJ1-5, with a weak D call TRBD1 (6 bases). CDR1 and CDR2 from the germline V gene are GTSNPN and SVGIG (reference sequence). The CDR3 spans 13 residues. Trimming removed 1 base at V and 5 bases at J, with 9 bases between. CDR3: CAWSAGVDQPQHF. For the CDR3, the DNA is TGTGCCTGGAGTGCAGGGGTAGATCAGCCCCAGCATTTT.

The chain is built from TRBV21-1 and TRBJ1-1. TRBV21-1 constitutes a pseudogene. The CDR3 covers 15 residues. As DNA, the CDR3 is TGTGCCAGCACCAAAATCCCCAAACCCGGGCCTGAAGCTTTCTTT. This codes for CASTKIPKPGPEAFF.

V is TRBV6-6 and J is TRBJ1-2, with a tentative D call TRBD1 (6 bases). Deletions cut 4 bases from V and 8 bases from J, with 11 bases between. The germline V gene encodes CDR1 MNHNY and CDR2 SVGAGI (reference sequence). The CDR3 consists of 12 residues. CDR3: CASSLPTGGYTF. As DNA, the CDR3 is TGTGCCAGCAGTTTACCTACAGGGGGCTACACCTTC.

V is TRBV7-2 and J is TRBJ2-7; D ambiguous. Trimming cost V 0 bases and J 2 bases, with 17 bases left between them. CDR1 and CDR2 from the germline V gene are SGHTA and FQGNSA. The CDR3 length is 17 residues. The CDR3 loop reads CASSLAPRAPYAYEQYF. DNA for the CDR3: TGTGCCAGCAGCTTAGCACCTCGGGCCCCTTACGCCTACGAGCAGTACTTC.

The rearrangement links TRBV27 to TRBJ2-7; D call uncertain. Germline CDR1 MNHEY, CDR2 SMNVEV (reference sequence). This CDR3 region has 14 residues. V dropped 6 bases and J dropped 2 bases, with 14 bases sitting between them. The CDR3, as DNA: TGTGCCAGCAGCCCCGGTGGGATTGCCTACGAGCAGTACGTC. Protein: CASSPGGIAYEQYV.

This clone appeared once. This rearrangement joins TRBV6-5 to TRBJ2-3; D may be TRBD1 or TRBD2 (5 bases each). Germline loops: CDR1 MNHEY, CDR2 SVGAGI. Deletions cut 6 bases from V and 6 bases from J, with 19 bases between. The CDR3 length is 15 residues. CDR3 residues: CASREGLPGADTQYF. The CDR3 DNA reads as TGTGCCAGCAGAGAGGGGCTCCCAGGAGCGGATACGCAGTATTTT.